This T cell receptor beta chain is from a study of blood T cell repertoires in COVID-19. Study-wide background: Samples of COVID-19 (acute and convalescent) were obtained from the United States, Italy and Spain. Sources were T cells, B-cell-depleted T cells, or PBMCs; the material itself was cDNA or gDNA.

This CDR3 has 15 residues. The germline V gene has CDR1 GTSNPN and CDR2 SVGIG (reference sequence). V was pared by 1 base and J by 2 bases, with 12 bases between. Methods used by the authors: Amplification with reference gene primers provided the estimates of nucleated cell counts. The data were produced by immunoSEQ multiplex PCR, yet TCRdb's version contains in-frame clones alone and is incomplete. D and trimming come from the DNA, and the V and J calls and clone size come from that table. This sample has about 150,000 clones; approximately 80% occur once, and the top ten carry roughly 5.3%. This chain connects TRBV30 to TRBJ1-5; the D gene is possibly TRBD1 (5 bases). The sample consisted of peripheral blood. This clonotype was obtained from a woman in her 50s with acute or convalescent COVID-19. CDR3 DNA sequence: TGTGCCTGGAGTGCCGACAGTGGGGGCAATCAGCCCCAGCATTTT. It specifies CAWSADSGGNQPQHF.